The rows below give T cell receptor beta chains drawn from one sample of a study of T cell changes during pregnancy in multiple sclerosis. TCRdb keeps only in-frame clones here, not all; method: immunoSEQ multiplex PCR. The data show 30,000 to 35,000 clones, about nine tenths seen once. Here the sequenced sample was CD8+ T cells from peripheral blood mononuclear cells, taken before pregnancy. These receptors were collected from a female donor with multiple sclerosis, enrolled in a pregnancy study. CDR3s include the opening cysteine and the closing phenylalanine or tryptophan. A D gene is named only where the DNA matches it firmly. Clone size is stated in some rows and not others, as once, few, many or a class when expanded.

v_gene	j_gene	abundance	d_gene	CDR3aa	CDR3nt
TRBV6-5	TRBJ2-1	NA	NA	CASSDSWAPGEQFF	TGTGCCAGCTCGGACTCATGGGCACCCGGTGAGCAGTTCTTC
TRBV6-5	TRBJ2-3	once	NA	CASHSMRTDTQYF	TGTGCCTCTCACTCGATGCGCACAGATACGCAGTATTTT
TRBV19	TRBJ1-6	NA	TRBD1	CASEGTGSSYNSPLHF	TGTGCCAGTGAGGGGACAGGGAGCTCCTATAATTCACCCCTCCACTTT
TRBV12-5	TRBJ2-7	NA	NA	CASGLVQGGLYEQYF	TGTGCTAGTGGTTTGGTACAGGGGGGGCTGTACGAGCAGTACTTC
TRBV19	TRBJ2-7	NA	NA	CASSMEGGVAREQYF	TGTGCCAGTAGTATGGAAGGCGGGGTGGCTAGGGAGCAGTACTTC
TRBV7-1	TRBJ1-5	NA	NA	CASSFLRQPQHF	TGTGCCAGCAGCTTTCTACGTCAGCCCCAGCATTTT
TRBV25-1	TRBJ1-2	NA	NA	CASSDLYLDGYTF	TGTGCCAGCAGTGACCTGTATTTAGATGGCTACACCTTC
TRBV12-5	TRBJ1-2	NA	TRBD1	CASGSMGQGAFYGYTF	TGTGCTAGTGGTTCGATGGGACAGGGGGCTTTCTATGGCTACACCTTC
TRBV27	TRBJ2-5	NA	TRBD1	CASSRRDSQETQYF	TGTGCCAGCAGTCGCAGGGACAGCCAAGAGACCCAGTACTTC
TRBV25-1	TRBJ2-7	NA	TRBD2	CASKLALAYEQYF	TGTGCCAGCAAACTAGCGCTTGCCTACGAGCAGTACTTC
TRBV27	TRBJ2-7	NA	NA	CASSFSSESAYEQYF	TGTGCCAGCAGTTTTTCTAGTGAATCGGCCTACGAGCAGTACTTC
TRBV7-8	TRBJ2-7	NA	NA	CASSQSGGRDYEQYF	TGTGCCAGCAGCCAGTCAGGAGGTAGGGACTACGAGCAGTACTTC
TRBV19	TRBJ1-1	NA	NA	CASSIVTGSEAFF	TGTGCCAGTAGTATTGTAACAGGCTCTGAAGCTTTCTTT
TRBV19	TRBJ1-4	NA	TRBD1	CASSITGTGGEKLFF	TGTGCCAGTAGTATCACCGGGACAGGGGGCGAAAAACTGTTTTTT
TRBV7-9	TRBJ1-4	NA	NA	CASSMQEKLFF	TGTGCCAGCAGCATGCAGGAAAAACTGTTTTTT
TRBV7-6	TRBJ2-7	NA	TRBD2	CASSLTSGAYEQYF	TGTGCCAGCAGCTTAACTAGCGGCGCCTACGAGCAGTACTTC
TRBV5-6	TRBJ2-7	NA	NA	CASSFFRLRGGSGRDEQYF	TGTGCCAGCAGCTTTTTTAGGTTAAGGGGGGGCTCAGGGAGAGACGAGCAGTACTTC
TRBV5-6	TRBJ2-7	NA	NA	CASSPEGRSYEQYF	TGTGCCAGCAGCCCGGAGGGCAGATCCTACGAGCAGTACTTC
TRBV27	TRBJ1-2	once	NA	CASSLVVGADGYTF	TGTGCCAGCAGTTTGGTCGTGGGGGCCGATGGCTACACCTTC
TRBV10-3	TRBJ1-5	NA	TRBD1	CAISEQGARSNQPQHF	TGTGCCATCAGTGAGCAGGGGGCGCGGAGCAATCAGCCCCAGCATTTT
TRBV6-4	TRBJ2-2	few	TRBD1	CASSNGTENTGELFF	TGTGCCAGCAGTAACGGGACAGAGAACACCGGGGAGCTGTTTTTT
TRBV6-5	TRBJ1-6	NA	TRBD1	CASSFGDRVIF	TGTGCCAGCAGTTTCGGGGACAGGGTCATTTTT
TRBV4-3	TRBJ2-2	NA	NA	CASSQERGGAAGELFF	TGCGCCAGCAGCCAAGAGAGAGGGGGGGCTGCCGGGGAGCTGTTTTTT
TRBV2	TRBJ2-7	NA	TRBD1	CASRDGRDRGFPALDEQYF	TGTGCCAGCAGGGATGGGCGTGACAGGGGGTTTCCTGCCCTTGACGAGCAGTACTTC
TRBV27	TRBJ2-7	few	NA	CASRSRRDEQYF	TGTGCCAGCAGGTCACGACGGGACGAGCAGTACTTC
TRBV7-3	TRBJ1-1	NA	NA	CASSLTYAGSDTEAFF	TGTGCCAGCAGCTTAACGTACGCGGGTTCGGACACTGAAGCTTTCTTT
TRBV11-3	TRBJ2-2	NA	TRBD1	CASSSTGVNTGELFF	TGTGCCAGCAGCTCGACAGGGGTTAACACCGGGGAGCTGTTTTTT
TRBV4-1	TRBJ2-5	once	NA	CASSHSGAHQETQYF	TGCGCCAGCAGCCACTCGGGAGCCCACCAAGAGACCCAGTACTTC
TRBV6-4	TRBJ1-1	NA	NA	CASSSNPDRHTEAFF	TGTGCCAGCAGTTCGAACCCGGACAGACACACTGAAGCTTTCTTT
TRBV11-2	TRBJ2-7	NA	TRBD1	CASSAGTGGFGQYF	TGTGCCAGCAGCGCAGGGACAGGGGGCTTTGGGCAGTACTTC
TRBV10-3	TRBJ2-1	once	NA	CAISESANEQFF	TGTGCCATCAGTGAGTCCGCGAATGAGCAGTTCTTC
TRBV5-6	TRBJ1-1	NA	NA	CASSLDKLMNTEAFF	TGTGCCAGCAGCTTAGACAAACTCATGAACACTGAAGCTTTCTTT
TRBV9	TRBJ2-7	NA	NA	CASSVVGASNPYEQYF	TGTGCCAGCAGCGTAGTGGGGGCTAGCAATCCCTACGAGCAGTACTTC
TRBV4-1	TRBJ2-7	NA	NA	CASSQGASATYEQYF	TGCGCCAGCAGCCAAGGGGCTAGCGCGACCTACGAGCAGTACTTC
TRBV27	TRBJ2-1	NA	TRBD2	CASKRTSGRGGFF	TGTGCCAGCAAGCGGACTAGCGGGAGGGGTGGGTTCTTC
TRBV11-1	TRBJ2-3	NA	NA	CASSSTGGVADTQYF	TGTGCCAGCAGCTCGACAGGTGGAGTTGCAGATACGCAGTATTTT
TRBV5-5	TRBJ2-2	once	NA	CASSLEQENTGELFF	TGTGCCAGCAGCTTGGAACAGGAGAACACCGGGGAGCTGTTTTTT
TRBV6-5	TRBJ2-7	NA	TRBD1	CASSYTRDSATYEQYF	TGTGCCAGCAGTTACACGAGGGACAGCGCAACCTACGAGCAGTACTTC
TRBV6-5	TRBJ1-2	NA	NA	CASSLRANYGYTF	TGTGCCAGCAGTCTCAGGGCTAACTATGGCTACACCTTC
TRBV7-9	TRBJ2-7	NA	TRBD1	CASSLEGWTGLGQYF	TGTGCCAGCAGCTTAGAAGGGTGGACAGGCCTCGGGCAGTACTTC
TRBV7-9	TRBJ1-1	NA	NA	CASSSIKQGNTEAFF	TGTGCCAGCAGCTCTATCAAACAGGGGAACACTGAAGCTTTCTTT
TRBV6-4	TRBJ2-2	NA	NA	CASKAGAPDTGELFF	TGTGCCAGCAAGGCAGGCGCGCCAGACACCGGGGAGCTGTTTTTT
TRBV27	TRBJ2-7	once	NA	CASSLFRGSYEQYF	TGTGCCAGCAGTTTATTCCGGGGGTCCTACGAGCAGTACTTC
TRBV6-1	TRBJ1-4	once	NA	CASSGRGEKLFF	TGTGCCAGCTCCGGGAGGGGTGAAAAACTGTTTTTT
TRBV29-1	TRBJ1-2	NA	NA	CSVERGGNYGYTF	TGCAGCGTTGAACGGGGGGGGAACTATGGCTACACCTTC
TRBV9	TRBJ1-1	once	NA	CASSVGWQVLNTEAFF	TGTGCCAGCAGCGTAGGATGGCAGGTATTGAACACTGAAGCTTTCTTT
TRBV4-1	TRBJ2-1	NA	TRBD2	CASSPALGTTSGRDEQFF	TGCGCCAGCAGCCCGGCCTTAGGAACGACTAGCGGGAGGGATGAGCAGTTCTTC
TRBV9	TRBJ1-1	NA	NA	CASSVVSAFF	TGTGCCAGCAGCGTAGTATCAGCTTTCTTT
TRBV5-3	TRBJ2-7	NA	TRBD1	CATSRDRGHHEQYF	TGTGCCACAAGCCGGGACAGGGGGCATCACGAGCAGTACTTC
TRBV6-1	TRBJ2-1	NA	TRBD1	CASGGQGALDEQFF	TGTGCCAGCGGGGGACAGGGGGCTCTGGATGAGCAGTTCTTC
TRBV7-2	TRBJ2-3	NA	NA	CASSLGLVLDTQYF	TGTGCCAGCAGCTTAGGACTAGTGTTGGATACGCAGTATTTT
TRBV27	TRBJ2-1	NA	TRBD2	CASRRTSVYNEQFF	TGTGCCAGCAGGCGGACTAGCGTCTACAATGAGCAGTTCTTC